The source of this T cell receptor (beta chain) is a study of shared clonotypes between healthy human individuals. Germline values: CDR1 SGHRS, CDR2 YFSETQ. Trimming at V came to 0 bases and at J to 4 bases, leaving 15 bases not matched to a gene. The CDR3 sequence is 18 residues long. The table came from immunoSEQ multiplex PCR; TCRdb's copy has only in-frame clones and leaves some out. The sample includes around 2.3 million clones, approximately 95% of them seen just once. What was sequenced was naive CD4+ T cells sorted from blood. Specified subset: CD45RA+ positively selected. V and J are TRBV5-1 and TRBJ1-1, with TRBD1 matching 7 bases. The receptor was derived from a man aged 18-30 years in good health. The CDR3 DNA reads as TGCGCCAGCAGCTTGGTCCCGATGGGGACAGCCGTGGGCACTGAAGCTTTCTTT. This encodes CASSLVPMGTAVGTEAFF.